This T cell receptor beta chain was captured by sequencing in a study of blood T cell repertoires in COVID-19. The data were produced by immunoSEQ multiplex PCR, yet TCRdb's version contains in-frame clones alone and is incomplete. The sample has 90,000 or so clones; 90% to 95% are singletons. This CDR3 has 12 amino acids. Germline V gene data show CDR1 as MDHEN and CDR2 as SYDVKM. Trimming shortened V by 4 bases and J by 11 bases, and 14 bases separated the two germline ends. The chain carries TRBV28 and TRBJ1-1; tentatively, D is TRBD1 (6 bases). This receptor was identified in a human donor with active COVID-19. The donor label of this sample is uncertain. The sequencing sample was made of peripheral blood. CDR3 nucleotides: TGTGCCAGCAGTTCCGCGGGGGCCCATGCTTTCTTT. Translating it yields CASSSAGAHAFF. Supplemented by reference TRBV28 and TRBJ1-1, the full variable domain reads DVKVTQSSRYLVKRTGEKVFLECVQDMDHENMFWYRQDPGLGLRLIYFSYDVKMKEKGDIPEGYSVSREKKERFSLILESASTNQTSMYLCASSSAGAHAFFGQGTRLTVV.